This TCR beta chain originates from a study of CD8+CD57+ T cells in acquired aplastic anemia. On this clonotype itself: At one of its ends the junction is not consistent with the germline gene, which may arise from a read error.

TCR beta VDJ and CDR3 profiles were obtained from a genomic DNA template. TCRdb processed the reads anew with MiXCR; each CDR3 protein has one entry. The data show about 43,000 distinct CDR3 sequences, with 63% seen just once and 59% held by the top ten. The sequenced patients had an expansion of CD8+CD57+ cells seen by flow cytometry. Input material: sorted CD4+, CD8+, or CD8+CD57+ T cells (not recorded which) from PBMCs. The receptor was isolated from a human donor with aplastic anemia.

This CDR3 is CASSRTGGRDTGAFF. The CDR3 DNA is TGCGCCAGCTCCCGGACAGGGGGCAGGGACACTGGAGCTTTCTTT. V and J are TRBV19 and TRBJ1-1, with 11 nucleotides matching TRBD1. Germline assignment: CDR1 LNHDA and CDR2 SQIVND (reference sequence). The length of the CDR3 is 15 residues.